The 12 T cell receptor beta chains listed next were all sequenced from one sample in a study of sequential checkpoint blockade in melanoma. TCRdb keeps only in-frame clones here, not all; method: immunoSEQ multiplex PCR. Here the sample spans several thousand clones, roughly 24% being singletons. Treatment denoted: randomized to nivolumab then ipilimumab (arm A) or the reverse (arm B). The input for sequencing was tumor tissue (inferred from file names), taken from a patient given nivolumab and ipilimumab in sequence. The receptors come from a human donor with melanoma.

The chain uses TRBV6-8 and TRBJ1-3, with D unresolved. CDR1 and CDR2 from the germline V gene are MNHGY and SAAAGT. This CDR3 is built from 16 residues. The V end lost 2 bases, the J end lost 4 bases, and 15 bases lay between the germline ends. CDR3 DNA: TGTGCCAGCAGTTACCTTTCGGGAGTCGGGGGAAACACCATATATTTT. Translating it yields CASSYLSGVGGNTIYF.

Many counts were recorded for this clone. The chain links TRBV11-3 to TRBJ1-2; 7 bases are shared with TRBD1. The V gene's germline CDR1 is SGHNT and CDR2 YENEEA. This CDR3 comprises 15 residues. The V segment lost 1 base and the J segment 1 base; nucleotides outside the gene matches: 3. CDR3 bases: TGTGCCAGCAGCTTAGTCGGGACAGATAACTATGGCTACACCTTC. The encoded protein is CASSLVGTDNYGYTF.

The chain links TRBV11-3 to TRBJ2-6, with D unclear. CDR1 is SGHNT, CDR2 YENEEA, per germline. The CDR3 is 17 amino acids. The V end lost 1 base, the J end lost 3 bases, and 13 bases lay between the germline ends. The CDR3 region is CASSLVTFTVGANVLTF. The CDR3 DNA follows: TGTGCCAGCAGCTTAGTGACGTTCACAGTTGGGGCCAACGTCCTGACTTTC.

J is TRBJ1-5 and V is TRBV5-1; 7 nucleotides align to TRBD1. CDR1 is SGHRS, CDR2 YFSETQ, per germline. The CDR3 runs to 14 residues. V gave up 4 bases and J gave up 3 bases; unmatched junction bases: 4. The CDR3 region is CASSETGTNQPQHF. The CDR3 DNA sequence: TGCGCCAGCAGCGAGACAGGGACCAATCAGCCCCAGCATTTT.

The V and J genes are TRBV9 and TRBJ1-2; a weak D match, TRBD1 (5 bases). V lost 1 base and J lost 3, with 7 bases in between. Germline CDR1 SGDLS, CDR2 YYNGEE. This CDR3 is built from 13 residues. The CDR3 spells CASSVTQDYGYTF. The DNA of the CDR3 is TGTGCCAGCAGCGTAACACAGGACTATGGCTACACCTTC.

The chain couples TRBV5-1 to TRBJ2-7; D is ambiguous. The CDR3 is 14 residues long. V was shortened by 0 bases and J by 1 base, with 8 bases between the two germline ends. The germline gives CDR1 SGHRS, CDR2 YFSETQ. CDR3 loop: CASSLAARSYEQYF. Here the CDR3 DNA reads TGCGCCAGCAGCTTGGCTGCTAGATCCTACGAGCAGTACTTC.

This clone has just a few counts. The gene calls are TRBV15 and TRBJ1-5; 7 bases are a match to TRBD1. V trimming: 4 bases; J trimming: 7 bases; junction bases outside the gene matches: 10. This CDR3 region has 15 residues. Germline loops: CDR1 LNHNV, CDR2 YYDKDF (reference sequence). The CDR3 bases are TGTGCCACCAGCAAACCGACAGGGTTGGGCCAGCCCCAGCATTTT. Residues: CATSKPTGLGQPQHF.

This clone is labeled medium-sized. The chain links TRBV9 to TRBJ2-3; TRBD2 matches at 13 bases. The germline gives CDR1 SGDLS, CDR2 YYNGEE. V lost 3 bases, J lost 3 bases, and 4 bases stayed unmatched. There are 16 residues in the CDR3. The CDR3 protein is CASSARGLAGTDTQYF. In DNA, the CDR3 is TGTGCCAGCAGCGCGCGGGGACTAGCGGGGACAGATACGCAGTATTTT.

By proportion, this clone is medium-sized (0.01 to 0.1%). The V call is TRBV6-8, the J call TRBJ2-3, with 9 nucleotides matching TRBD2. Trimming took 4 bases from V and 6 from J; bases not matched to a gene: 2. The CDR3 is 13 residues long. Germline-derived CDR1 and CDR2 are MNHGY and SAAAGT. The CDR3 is CASSWTSVDTQYF. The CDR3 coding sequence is TGTGCCAGCAGTTGGACTAGCGTTGATACGCAGTATTTT.

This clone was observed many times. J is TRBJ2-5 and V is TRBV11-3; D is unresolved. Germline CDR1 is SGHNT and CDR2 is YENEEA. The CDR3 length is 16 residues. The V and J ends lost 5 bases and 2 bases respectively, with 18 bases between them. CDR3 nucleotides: TGTGCCAGCAGCCCACAATGGGGATACCTTCAAGAGACCCAGTACTTC. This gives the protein CASSPQWGYLQETQYF.

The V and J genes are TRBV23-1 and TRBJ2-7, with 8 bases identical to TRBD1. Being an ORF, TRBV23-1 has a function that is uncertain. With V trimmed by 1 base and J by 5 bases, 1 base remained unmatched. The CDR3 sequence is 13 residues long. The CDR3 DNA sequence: TGCGCCAGCAGTCAATGGACAGGGAACGAGCAGTACTTC. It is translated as CASSQWTGNEQYF.

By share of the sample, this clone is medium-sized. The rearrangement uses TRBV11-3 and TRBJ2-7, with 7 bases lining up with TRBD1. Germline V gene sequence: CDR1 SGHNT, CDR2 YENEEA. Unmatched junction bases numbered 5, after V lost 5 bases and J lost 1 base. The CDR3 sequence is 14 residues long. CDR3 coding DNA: TGTGCCAGCAGCCAGAAGACAGGGTCCTACGAGCAGTACTTC. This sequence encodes CASSQKTGSYEQYF.